The sequence of this TCR beta chain was determined in a study of T cell responses to AZD1222 COVID-19 vaccine. Germline CDR1 reads SGHRS; CDR2 reads YFSETQ. This CDR3 spans 15 amino acids. V gave up 1 base and J gave up 4 bases, with 12 bases separating them. On this clone: Its antigen is unidentified.

Assay: immunoSEQ multiplex PCR; the TCRdb copy retains only in-frame clones and omits some. Of 150,000 or so clones in the sample, about 87% were seen once. The study, taken as a whole, reports: The study sampled repertoires only after the peak T cell response.

The V gene is TRBV5-1, the J gene TRBJ2-1, with D hard to call. This receptor was taken from an adult in good health. This sample comprised peripheral blood, obtained on day 0 of AZD1222 vaccination. In DNA, the CDR3 is TGCGCCAGCAGCTTGCAAACGATCGAGTACAATGAGCAGTTCTTC. This codes for CASSLQTIEYNEQFF.